This T cell receptor beta chain is drawn from a study of T cell repertoires in cytomegalovirus infection. Notes on the study in general: HLA-C-restricted CMV clonotypes gave the most frequent clonotype in two of eight donors. Public TCR beta family frequency separated CMV-and-HLA carriers, including in an independent cohort.

TCRdb re-derived calls from the reads in MiXCR, one entry per CDR3 protein. This table has under 150,000 distinct CDR3 sequences, roughly a quarter appearing once. In its sample, this clonotype was seen many times. Its specificity is unknown. This clonotype was obtained from a human donor in good health (CMV status not recorded). Some clones in this sample may be carry-over from other donors' samples. Source material: PBMCs, sequenced either directly or after in vitro stimulation (not recorded which).

Written as DNA, the CDR3 is TGTGCCAGCAGTCTGCGGGAGATTGATGAGCAGTTCTTC. Translated, it gives CASSLREIDEQFF. The chain has TRBV7-2 and TRBJ2-1, with 7 bases that match TRBD2. The germline gives CDR1 SGHTA, CDR2 FQGNSA. The junction had 7 bases not matched to a gene; V was cut back by 6 bases and J by 8 bases. CDR3 size: 13 residues.